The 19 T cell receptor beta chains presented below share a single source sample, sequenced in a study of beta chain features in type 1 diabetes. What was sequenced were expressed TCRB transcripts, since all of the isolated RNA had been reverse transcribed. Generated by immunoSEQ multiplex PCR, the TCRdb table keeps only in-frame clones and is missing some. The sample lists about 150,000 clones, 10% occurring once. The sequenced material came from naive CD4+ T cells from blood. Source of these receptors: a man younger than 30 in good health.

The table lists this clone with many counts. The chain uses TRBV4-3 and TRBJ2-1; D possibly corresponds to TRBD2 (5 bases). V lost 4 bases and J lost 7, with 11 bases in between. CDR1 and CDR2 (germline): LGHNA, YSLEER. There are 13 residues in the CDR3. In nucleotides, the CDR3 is TGCGCCAGCAGCCTTTCCCCGGGGAATGAGCAGTTCTTC. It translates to CASSLSPGNEQFF.

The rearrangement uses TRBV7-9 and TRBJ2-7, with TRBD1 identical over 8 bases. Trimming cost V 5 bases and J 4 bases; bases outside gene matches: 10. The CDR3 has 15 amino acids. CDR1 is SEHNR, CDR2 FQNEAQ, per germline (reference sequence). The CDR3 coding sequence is TGTGCCAGCAGCCACCTTGGGACAGGCGAGTACGAGCAGTACTTC. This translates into CASSHLGTGEYEQYF.

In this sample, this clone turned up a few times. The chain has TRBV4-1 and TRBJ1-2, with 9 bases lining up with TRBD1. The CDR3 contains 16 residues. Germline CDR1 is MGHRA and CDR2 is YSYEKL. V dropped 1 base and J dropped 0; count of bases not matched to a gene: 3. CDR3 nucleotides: TGCGCCAGCAGCCAAGCGTACAGGGGGCCTAACTATGGCTACACCTTC. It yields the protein CASSQAYRGPNYGYTF.

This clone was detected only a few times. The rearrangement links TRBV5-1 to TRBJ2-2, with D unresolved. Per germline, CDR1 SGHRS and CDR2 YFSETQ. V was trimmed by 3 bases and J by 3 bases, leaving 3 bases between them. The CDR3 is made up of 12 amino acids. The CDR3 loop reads CASSSYTGELFF. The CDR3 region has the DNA TGCGCCAGCAGCTCATACACCGGGGAGCTGTTTTTT.

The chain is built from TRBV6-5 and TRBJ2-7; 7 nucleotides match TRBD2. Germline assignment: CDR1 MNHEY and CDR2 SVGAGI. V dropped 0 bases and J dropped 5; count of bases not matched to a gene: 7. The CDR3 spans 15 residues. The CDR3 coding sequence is TGTGCCAGCAGTTACTCAGGCGGGGGTGGGAACGAGCAGTACTTC. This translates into CASSYSGGGGNEQYF.

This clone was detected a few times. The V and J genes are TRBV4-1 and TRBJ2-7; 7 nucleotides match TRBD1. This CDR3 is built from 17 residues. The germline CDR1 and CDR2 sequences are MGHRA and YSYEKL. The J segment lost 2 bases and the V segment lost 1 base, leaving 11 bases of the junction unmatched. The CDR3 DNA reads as TGCGCCAGCAGCCAAGCGGGACAGACAAAATGGCCCTACGAGCAGTACTTC. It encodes CASSQAGQTKWPYEQYF.

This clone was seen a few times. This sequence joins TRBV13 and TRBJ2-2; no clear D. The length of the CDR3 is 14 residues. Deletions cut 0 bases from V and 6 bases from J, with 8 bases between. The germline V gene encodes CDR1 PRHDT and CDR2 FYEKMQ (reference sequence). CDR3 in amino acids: CASSLGRMAGELFF. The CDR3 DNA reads TGTGCCAGCAGCTTAGGCAGGATGGCCGGGGAGCTGTTTTTT.

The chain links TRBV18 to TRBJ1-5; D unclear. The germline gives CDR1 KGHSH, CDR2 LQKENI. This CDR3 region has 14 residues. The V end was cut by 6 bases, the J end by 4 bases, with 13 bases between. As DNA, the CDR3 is TGTGCCAGCTCCCAAACGGGTTTGAATCAGCCCCAGCATTTT. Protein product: CASSQTGLNQPQHF.

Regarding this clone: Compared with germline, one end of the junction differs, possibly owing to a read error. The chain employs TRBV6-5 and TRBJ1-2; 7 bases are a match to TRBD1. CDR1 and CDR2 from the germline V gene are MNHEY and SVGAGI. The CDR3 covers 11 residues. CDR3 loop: CASSRGQDLNF. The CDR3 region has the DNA TGTGCCAGCAGTCGTGGACAGGATCTCAACTTC.

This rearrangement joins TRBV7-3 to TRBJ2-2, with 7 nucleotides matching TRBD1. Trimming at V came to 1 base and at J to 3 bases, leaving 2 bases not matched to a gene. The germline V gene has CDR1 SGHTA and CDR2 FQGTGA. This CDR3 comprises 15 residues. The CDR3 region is CASSLMGQHTGELFF. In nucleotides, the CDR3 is TGTGCCAGCAGCTTAATGGGACAGCACACCGGGGAGCTGTTTTTT.

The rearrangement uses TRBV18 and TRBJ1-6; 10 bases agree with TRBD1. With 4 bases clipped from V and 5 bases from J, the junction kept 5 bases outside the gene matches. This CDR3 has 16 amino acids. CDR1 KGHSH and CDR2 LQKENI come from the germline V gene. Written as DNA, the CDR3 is TGTGCCAGCTCACGCGGGACAGGGGCAGATAATTCACCCCTCCACTTT. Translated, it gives CASSRGTGADNSPLHF.

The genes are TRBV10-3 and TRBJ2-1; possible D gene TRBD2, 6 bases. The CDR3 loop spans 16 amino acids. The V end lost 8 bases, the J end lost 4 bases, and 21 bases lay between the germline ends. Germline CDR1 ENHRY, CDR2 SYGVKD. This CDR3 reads CAIPSRGRSGYNEQFF. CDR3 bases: TGTGCCATCCCCTCTAGGGGTCGAAGCGGGTACAATGAGCAGTTCTTC.

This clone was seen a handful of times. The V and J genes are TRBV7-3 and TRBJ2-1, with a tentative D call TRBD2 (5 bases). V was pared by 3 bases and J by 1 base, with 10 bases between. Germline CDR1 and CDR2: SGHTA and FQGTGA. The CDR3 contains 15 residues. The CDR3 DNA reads TGTGCCAGCAGCTTCCCGGGAATTTCCTACAATGAGCAGTTCTTC. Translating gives CASSFPGISYNEQFF.

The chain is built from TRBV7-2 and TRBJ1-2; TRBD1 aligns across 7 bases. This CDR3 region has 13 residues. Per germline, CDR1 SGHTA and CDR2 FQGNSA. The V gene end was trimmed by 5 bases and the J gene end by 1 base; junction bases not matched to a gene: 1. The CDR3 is CASSDRDNYGYTF. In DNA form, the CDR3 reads TGTGCCAGCAGCGACAGGGATAACTATGGCTACACCTTC.

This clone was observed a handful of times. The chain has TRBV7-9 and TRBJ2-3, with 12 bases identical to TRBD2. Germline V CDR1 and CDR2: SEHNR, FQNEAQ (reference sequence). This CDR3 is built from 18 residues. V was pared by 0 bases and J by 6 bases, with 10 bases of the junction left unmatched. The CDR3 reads CASSLARASGGATDTQYF. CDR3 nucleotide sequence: TGTGCCAGCAGCTTAGCGCGGGCTAGCGGGGGGGCAACTGATACGCAGTATTTT.

The DNA for the CDR3 is TGTGCCAGCAGTCCGGGACAGGGTGGCGAGCAGTACTTC. Translated: CASSPGQGGEQYF. This chain uses TRBV6-1 with TRBJ2-7, with 9 bases lining up with TRBD1. Unmatched junction bases numbered 5, after V lost 5 bases and J lost 6 bases. The CDR3 is 13 amino acids. Germline CDR1 MNHNS, CDR2 SASEGT.

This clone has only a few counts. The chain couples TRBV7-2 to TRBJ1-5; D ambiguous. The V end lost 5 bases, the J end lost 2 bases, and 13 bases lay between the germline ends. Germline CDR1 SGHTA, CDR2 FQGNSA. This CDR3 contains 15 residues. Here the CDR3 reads CASSQPGNGNQPQHF. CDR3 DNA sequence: TGTGCCAGCAGCCAGCCGGGGAATGGCAATCAGCCCCAGCATTTT.

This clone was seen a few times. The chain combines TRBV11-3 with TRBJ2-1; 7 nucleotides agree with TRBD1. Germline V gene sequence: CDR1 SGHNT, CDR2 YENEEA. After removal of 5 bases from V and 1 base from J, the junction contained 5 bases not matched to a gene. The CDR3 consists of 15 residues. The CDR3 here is CASSKGQQSYNEQFF. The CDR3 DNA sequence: TGTGCCAGCAGCAAGGGACAGCAGTCCTACAATGAGCAGTTCTTC.

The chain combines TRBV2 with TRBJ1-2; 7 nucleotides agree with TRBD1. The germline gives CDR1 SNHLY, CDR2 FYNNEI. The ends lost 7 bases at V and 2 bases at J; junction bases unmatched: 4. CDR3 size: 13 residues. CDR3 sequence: CASNRGGNYGYTF. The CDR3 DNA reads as TGTGCCAGCAATAGAGGGGGCAACTATGGCTACACCTTC. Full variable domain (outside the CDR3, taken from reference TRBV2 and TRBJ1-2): EPEVTQTPSHQVTQMGQEVILRCVPISNHLYFYWYRQILGQKVEFLVSFYNNEISEKSEIFDDQFSVERPDGSNFTLKIRSTKLEDSAMYFCASNRGGNYGYTFGSGTRLTVV.